This is a list of T cell receptor beta chains from one sample in a study of radiotherapy plus CTLA-4 blockade in lung cancer. The table came from immunoSEQ multiplex PCR; TCRdb's copy has only in-frame clones and leaves some out. The sample shows some 110,000 clones, 75% to 80% of them seen only once. Sequencing was performed on peripheral blood, taken from a patient treated with radiotherapy plus ipilimumab. The receptor set was obtained from a human donor with non-small cell lung cancer who had a partial response to radiotherapy plus ipilimumab. Each CDR3 is given with its conserved first and last residue. Fields, in order: clone size, D gene, J gene, V gene, CDR3 protein, CDR3 DNA. A D gene is named only where the DNA matches it firmly. Size is stated for part of the rows, as once, few or many counts, or as a class when the clone is expanded.

size: NA
D: TRBD1
J: TRBJ2-3
V: TRBV28
CDR3: CASRGGQGGFADTQYF
DNA: TGTGCCAGCAGAGGGGGACAGGGAGGCTTTGCAGATACGCAGTATTTT

size: NA
D: NA
J: TRBJ1-1
V: TRBV5-4
CDR3: CASSYRNTEAFF
DNA: TGTGCCAGCAGCTACAGGAACACTGAAGCTTTCTTT

size: few
D: TRBD1
J: TRBJ1-2
V: TRBV2
CDR3: CASSVTGVGANYGYTF
DNA: TGTGCCAGCAGTGTAACAGGGGTAGGAGCTAACTATGGCTACACCTTC

size: NA
D: TRBD1
J: TRBJ1-3
V: TRBV10-3
CDR3: CAIRDRSGNTIYF
DNA: TGTGCCATCAGGGACAGGTCCGGAAACACCATATATTTT

size: NA
D: NA
J: TRBJ1-3
V: TRBV9
CDR3: CASSVLQGTSGNTIYF
DNA: TGTGCCAGCAGCGTTCTTCAGGGAACGTCTGGAAACACCATATATTTT

size: NA
D: NA
J: TRBJ2-2
V: TRBV9
CDR3: CASSVGPGDTGELFF
DNA: TGTGCCAGCAGCGTCGGTCCAGGGGACACCGGGGAGCTGTTTTTT

size: NA
D: NA
J: TRBJ2-2
V: TRBV6-5
CDR3: CASTLVRNTGELFF
DNA: TGTGCCAGCACCTTAGTCCGGAACACCGGGGAGCTGTTTTTT

size: NA
D: NA
J: TRBJ2-3
V: TRBV7-9
CDR3: CASSLARGGAGTDTQYF
DNA: TGTGCCAGCAGCTTAGCGCGGGGCGGCGCAGGGACAGATACGCAGTATTTT

size: NA
D: TRBD1
J: TRBJ1-2
V: TRBV28
CDR3: CASSLYLGQANYGYTF
DNA: TGTGCCAGCAGCTTATACCTCGGACAGGCTAACTATGGCTACACCTTC

size: few
D: NA
J: TRBJ1-2
V: TRBV7-2
CDR3: CASSLAAVANYGYTF
DNA: TGTGCCAGCAGCTTAGCGGCAGTCGCTAACTATGGCTACACCTTC

size: once
D: TRBD1
J: TRBJ1-4
V: TRBV19
CDR3: CASGLGQGVEKLFF
DNA: TGTGCCAGTGGCCTCGGACAGGGGGTCGAAAAACTGTTTTTT

size: NA
D: TRBD2
J: TRBJ2-1
V: TRBV7-8
CDR3: CASSLLAGGRNEQFF
DNA: TGTGCCAGCAGCTTACTAGCGGGAGGGCGCAATGAGCAGTTCTTC

size: NA
D: TRBD2
J: TRBJ2-3
V: TRBV14
CDR3: CASSQPSGRFTDTQYF
DNA: TGTGCCAGCAGCCAACCTAGCGGGAGGTTCACAGATACGCAGTATTTT

size: NA
D: NA
J: TRBJ2-7
V: TRBV5-1
CDR3: CASSWETRAKTYEQYF
DNA: TGCGCCAGCAGCTGGGAAACCAGGGCCAAAACCTACGAGCAGTACTTC

size: NA
D: TRBD2
J: TRBJ2-1
V: TRBV18
CDR3: CASSPTSGFEQFF
DNA: TGTGCCAGCTCACCCACTAGCGGGTTTGAGCAGTTCTTC

size: NA
D: NA
J: TRBJ2-2
V: TRBV12-5
CDR3: CASVLDGELFF
DNA: TGTGCTAGCGTGTTAGACGGGGAGCTGTTTTTT

size: once
D: TRBD1
J: TRBJ1-5
V: TRBV2
CDR3: CASSKQGFINQPQHF
DNA: TGTGCCAGCAGTAAACAGGGGTTCATCAATCAGCCCCAGCATTTT

size: NA
D: NA
J: TRBJ1-2
V: TRBV6-4
CDR3: CASSLGAGPGTNYGYTF
DNA: TGTGCCAGCTCTTTGGGCGCGGGACCAGGGACCAACTATGGCTACACCTTC

size: NA
D: TRBD2
J: TRBJ2-3
V: TRBV28
CDR3: CASSSPGTSADTQYF
DNA: TGTGCCAGCAGCTCGCCCGGGACTAGCGCAGATACGCAGTATTTT

size: few
D: NA
J: TRBJ2-1
V: TRBV2
CDR3: CASSAGYNEQFF
DNA: TGTGCCAGCAGCGCGGGGTACAATGAGCAGTTCTTC

size: NA
D: NA
J: TRBJ2-5
V: TRBV30
CDR3: CAWGARVETQYF
DNA: TGTGCCTGGGGGGCCCGGGTCGAGACCCAGTACTTC

size: NA
D: TRBD2
J: TRBJ2-5
V: TRBV7-2
CDR3: CASSLQPGGQTQYF
DNA: TGTGCCAGCAGCTTACAACCGGGGGGGCAGACCCAGTACTTC

size: NA
D: NA
J: TRBJ1-1
V: TRBV27
CDR3: CASRYLGGTEAFF
DNA: TGTGCCAGCAGATACCTCGGGGGCACTGAAGCTTTCTTT

size: NA
D: NA
J: TRBJ1-4
V: TRBV28
CDR3: CASSLEAGTKFF
DNA: TGTGCCAGCAGTTTGGAGGCTGGGACAAAGTTTTTT

size: NA
D: NA
J: TRBJ1-1
V: TRBV5-1
CDR3: CASSLGAGGGGSEAFF
DNA: TGCGCCAGCAGCTTGGGGGCCGGGGGGGGCGGGTCTGAAGCTTTCTTT

size: NA
D: NA
J: TRBJ2-6
V: TRBV5-1
CDR3: CASSIGAASGANVLTF
DNA: TGCGCCAGCAGCATTGGGGCGGCCTCTGGGGCCAACGTCCTGACTTTC

size: NA
D: NA
J: TRBJ1-1
V: TRBV6-5
CDR3: CASSFDREAFF
DNA: TGTGCCAGCAGCTTCGACAGGGAAGCTTTCTTT

size: NA
D: TRBD2
J: TRBJ2-1
V: TRBV6-5
CDR3: CASSPGGGYNEQFF
DNA: TGTGCCAGCAGCCCCGGCGGGGGCTACAATGAGCAGTTCTTC

size: NA
D: NA
J: TRBJ1-1
V: TRBV6-6
CDR3: CASSYGSSITEAFF
DNA: TGTGCCAGCAGTTACGGCTCCAGTATTACTGAAGCTTTCTTT

size: NA
D: TRBD1
J: TRBJ1-1
V: TRBV19
CDR3: CASSNTGGTTEAFF
DNA: TGTGCCAGTAGCAACACAGGGGGTACAACTGAAGCTTTCTTT

size: NA
D: TRBD2
J: TRBJ2-3
V: TRBV7-8
CDR3: CASSLGTAGGTQYF
DNA: TGTGCCAGCAGCTTAGGGACAGCGGGAGGGACGCAGTATTTT

size: once
D: NA
J: TRBJ1-1
V: TRBV7-9
CDR3: CASSLAGGNTEAFF
DNA: TGTGCCAGCAGCTTAGCGGGGGGAAACACTGAAGCTTTCTTT